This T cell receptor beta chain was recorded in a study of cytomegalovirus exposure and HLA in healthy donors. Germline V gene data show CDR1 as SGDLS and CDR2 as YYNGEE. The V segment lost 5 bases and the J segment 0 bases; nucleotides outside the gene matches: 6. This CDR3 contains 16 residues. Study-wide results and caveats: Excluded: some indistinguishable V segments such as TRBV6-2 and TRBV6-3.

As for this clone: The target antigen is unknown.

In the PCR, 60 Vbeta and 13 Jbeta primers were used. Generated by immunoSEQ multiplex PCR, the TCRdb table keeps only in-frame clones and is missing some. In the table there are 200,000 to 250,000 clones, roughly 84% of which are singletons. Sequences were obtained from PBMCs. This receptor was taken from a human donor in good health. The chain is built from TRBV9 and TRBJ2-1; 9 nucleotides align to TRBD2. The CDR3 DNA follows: TGTGCCAGCAGTAGCGGGAGCCCCTTCTCCTACAATGAGCAGTTCTTC. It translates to CASSSGSPFSYNEQFF.